This passage covers 20 T cell receptor beta chains from one sample sequenced in a study of CD8+CD57+ T cells in acquired aplastic anemia. Profiles of TCR beta VDJ and CDR3 were generated from a genomic DNA template. TCRdb reanalysed the reads using MiXCR and keeps one entry per CDR3 protein. This table holds just over 400,000 distinct CDR3 sequences, 60% to 80% found once. Material: sorted CD4+, CD8+, or CD8+CD57+ T cells (not recorded which) from PBMCs. These receptors came from a human donor in good health, serving as a control.

In this sample, this clonotype turned up a few times. This sequence joins TRBV10-3 and TRBJ2-1, with 7 bases identical to TRBD1. V was pared by 5 bases and J by 6 bases, with 1 base of the junction left unmatched. In germline, CDR1 is ENHRY, CDR2 SYGVKD. CDR3 length: 12 amino acids. CDR3: CAISWDSNEQFF. CDR3 in DNA: TGTGCCATCAGTTGGGACAGCAATGAGCAGTTCTTC.

This sequence joins TRBV5-1 and TRBJ2-7, with D uncertain. Germline V gives CDR1 SGHRS, CDR2 YFSETQ. V lost 0 bases, J lost 6 bases, and 10 bases lay in between. The CDR3 sequence is 13 residues long. This CDR3 is CASSLAGSREQYF. The CDR3 coding sequence is TGCGCCAGCAGCTTGGCCGGTAGCCGCGAGCAGTACTTC.

The chain uses TRBV12-3 or TRBV12-4 and TRBJ2-5; TRBD1 might be the D (6 bases). Judging by the DNA end, TRBJ2-7 fits better; the J call may be wrong. This CDR3 has 15 residues. The CDR3 DNA reads as TGTGCCAGCAGCATCGCCAGGGGTGGTGAACACGAGCAGTACTTC. Its protein is CASSIARGGEHEQYF.

Only one count was recorded for this clonotype. This sequence joins TRBV9 and TRBJ2-5; D unresolved. Trimming took off 7 bases at V and 14 bases at J, with 27 bases between the two ends. The CDR3 spans 14 residues. Germline V gene lookup returns CDR1 SGDLS and CDR2 YYNGEE. The CDR3 loop reads CASHAQCRNSPLYF. The CDR3 DNA follows: TGTGCCAGCCACGCGCAGTGTCGTAATTCACCCCTCTACTTC. Together with reference TRBV9 and TRBJ2-5, the CDR3 gives the full variable domain: DSGVTQTPKHLITATGQRVTLRCSPRSGDLSVYWYQQSLDQGLQFLIQYYNGEERAKGNILERFSAQQFPDLHSELNLSSLELGDSALYFCASHAQCRNSPLYFGPGTRLLVL.

The gene calls are TRBV5-4 and TRBJ2-3, with D unresolved. CDR1 and CDR2 from the germline V gene are SGHNT and YYREEE (reference sequence). Deletions cut 2 bases from V and 3 bases from J, with 13 bases between. The CDR3 is 15 residues long. The CDR3 here is CASSLGPATTDTQYF. DNA of the CDR3: TGTGCCAGCAGCTTAGGTCCTGCGACGACAGATACGCAGTATTTT.

This clonotype occurred a few times. A single base separates this from a much larger clone, so it may be a read error. V gene TRBV7-3 combines with J gene TRBJ1-1; D not resolved. Germline V gene data show CDR1 as SGHTA and CDR2 as FQGTGA. The CDR3 runs 12 residues. The CDR3, as DNA: TGTGCCGGCAGCTTATCAGACACTGAAGCTTTCTTT. Residues: CAGSLSDTEAFF.

The chain uses TRBV20-1 and TRBJ2-5, with D perhaps matching TRBD2 (5 bases). Trimming took off 1 base at V and 7 bases at J, with 13 bases between the two ends. The length of the CDR3 is 13 residues. CDR1 and CDR2 from the germline V gene are DFQATT and SNEGSKA (reference sequence). CDR3 nucleotides: TGCAGTGCTAGAGGGTATCAGAGGGCGACCCAGTACTTC. As protein: CSARGYQRATQYF.

The rearrangement uses TRBV27 and TRBJ1-1; D is unclear. The V end was cut by 6 bases, the J end by 0 bases, with 20 bases between. The CDR3 has 17 amino acids. Germline CDR1 is MNHEY and CDR2 is SMNVEV (reference sequence). Written as DNA, the CDR3 is TGTGCCAGCAGCATCCGGGTAAGAGGAGACATGAACACTGAAGCTTTCTTT. Amino acids: CASSIRVRGDMNTEAFF.

The chain has TRBV29-1 and TRBJ2-2, with TRBD1 as a possible D gene (6 bases). CDR1 is SQVTM, CDR2 ANQGSEA, per germline. The CDR3 spans 12 residues. Trimming pared 6 bases from V and 7 bases from J, leaving 12 bases between. CDR3 DNA: TGCAGCGTGGTGGGGGCAAACGGGGAGCTGTTTTTT. Translated, it gives CSVVGANGELFF.

This clonotype was found a few times. This chain links TRBV2 with TRBJ1-6, with 9 bases fitting TRBD1. CDR1 SNHLY and CDR2 FYNNEI come from the germline V gene. The CDR3 totals 13 residues. V shed 6 bases and J 6 bases; nucleotides not matched to a gene: 0. The DNA for the CDR3 is TGTGCCAGCAGGGGACAGGGTAATTCACCCCTCCACTTT. Protein sequence: CASRGQGNSPLHF.

In its sample, this clonotype was seen many times. This chain connects TRBV5-4 to TRBJ2-1, with 13 bases aligning to TRBD2. Germline loops: CDR1 SGHNT, CDR2 YYREEE (reference sequence). This CDR3 region has 16 residues. With V trimmed by 5 bases and J by 8 bases, 10 bases remained unmatched. DNA for the CDR3: TGTGCCAGCAGTTTTAAGACTAGCGGGGGGTTGGATGAGCAGTTCTTC. Protein: CASSFKTSGGLDEQFF. The full variable domain, rest sourced from reference TRBV5-4 and TRBJ2-1, is ETGVTQSPTHLIKTRGQQVTLRCSSQSGHNTVSWYQQALGQGPQFIFQYYREEENGRGNFPPRFSGLQFPNYSSELNVNALELDDSALYLCASSFKTSGGLDEQFFGPGTRLTVL.

This clonotype has ten or more counts. The rearrangement joins TRBV19 to TRBJ1-2, with D hard to call. Germline V gene data show CDR1 as LNHDA and CDR2 as SQIVND (reference sequence). The CDR3 extends over 14 amino acids. The germline V and J ends were trimmed by 6 bases and 2 bases, with 13 bases remaining between them. In DNA form, the CDR3 reads TGTGCCAGTAGCGCCACCCCGGGGAACTATGGCTACACCTTC. The encoded protein is CASSATPGNYGYTF.

This clonotype was picked up a small number of times. The J gene is TRBJ2-3, the V gene TRBV19; TRBD2 matches 9 bases. The CDR3 is 15 residues long. V lost 3 bases, J lost 4 bases, and 5 bases stayed unmatched. In germline, CDR1 is LNHDA, CDR2 SQIVND (reference sequence). Written as DNA, the CDR3 is TGTGCCAGTAGTATCTTAGCGGGAGATCCAGATACGCAGTATTTT. Encoded protein: CASSILAGDPDTQYF.

This clonotype has just one count. This likely comes from a read error, as the CDR3 has no conserved phenylalanine or tryptophan at its end. No DNA is shown, since the ends of the CDR3 on it are uncertain; the CDR3 is the one TCRdb lists. The chain carries TRBV19 and TRBJ1-4; the table names TRBD1, a call not compared with the DNA. The CDR3 spans 16 residues, counting both ends. From germline, CDR1 is LNHDA and CDR2 SQIVND (reference sequence). This chain's CDR3 is CASRIRVEHYFGPGTI.

V and J are TRBV20-1 and TRBJ2-7; D may be TRBD2 (6 bases). Deletions cut 6 bases from V and 1 base from J, with 13 bases between. Germline V gives CDR1 DFQATT, CDR2 SNEGSKA (reference sequence). This CDR3 is 13 amino acids long. The CDR3 is CSAGAGRSYEQYF. Here the CDR3 DNA reads TGCAGTGCCGGGGCGGGGCGTTCCTACGAGCAGTACTTC.

The genes are TRBV30 and TRBJ2-3, with a tentative D call TRBD2 (7 bases). CDR1 is GTSNPN and CDR2 is SVGIG in the germline V gene (reference sequence). The CDR3 sequence is 11 residues long. The ends were cut back, 3 bases at V and 10 bases at J, with 11 bases in the middle. The CDR3 DNA is TGTGCCTGGAGGGGGGGGGCCCCGCAGTATTTT. It encodes CAWRGGAPQYF.

This clonotype came up a few times. One base away lies a much larger clone, so this may be a sequencing read error. The rearrangement links TRBV5-6 to TRBJ2-5, with D possibly TRBD2 on 6 matching bases. CDR1 SGHDT and CDR2 YYEEEE come from the germline V gene. This CDR3 is built from 15 residues. Between the trimmed V and J ends, which lost 0 bases and 5 bases, there was a span of 14 bases. The CDR3 loop reads CASSLAVGAGETQYF. CDR3 nucleotide sequence: TGTGCCAGCAGCTTGGCGGTCGGGGCGGGGGAGACCCAGTACTTC.

The chain couples TRBV20-1 to TRBJ1-1, with D unresolved. V was cut by 3 bases and J by 12 bases, with 17 bases left in between. CDR1 and CDR2 from the germline V gene are DFQATT and SNEGSKA (reference sequence). This CDR3 spans 12 amino acids. CDR3 amino acids: CSASPEAFEPFF. The CDR3 DNA reads as TGCAGTGCTAGCCCCGAGGCGTTCGAGCCTTTCTTT.

The chain has TRBV20-1 and TRBJ1-1; D not certain. In germline, CDR1 is DFQATT, CDR2 SNEGSKA (reference sequence). The CDR3 is 14 amino acids. V dropped 2 bases and J dropped 7 bases, with 17 bases sitting between them. CDR3: CSARPQFAANEAFF. CDR3 nucleotide sequence: TGCAGTGCTAGACCACAGTTCGCTGCGAATGAAGCTTTCTTT.

The genes are TRBV25-1 and TRBJ1-3; possibly TRBD1 for D (5 bases). V was shortened by 5 bases and J by 4 bases, with 15 bases between the two germline ends. This CDR3 region has 15 residues. Per germline, CDR1 MGHDK and CDR2 SYGVNS. Here the CDR3 reads CASSSRDPRGNTIYF. In DNA, the CDR3 is TGTGCCAGCAGTTCCCGGGACCCGAGAGGAAACACCATATATTTT. The full variable domain, rest sourced from reference TRBV25-1 and TRBJ1-3, is EADIYQTPRYLVIGTGKKITLECSQTMGHDKMYWYQQDPGMELHLIHYSYGVNSTEKGDLSSESTVSRIRTEHFPLTLESARPSHTSQYLCASSSRDPRGNTIYFGEGSWLTVV.